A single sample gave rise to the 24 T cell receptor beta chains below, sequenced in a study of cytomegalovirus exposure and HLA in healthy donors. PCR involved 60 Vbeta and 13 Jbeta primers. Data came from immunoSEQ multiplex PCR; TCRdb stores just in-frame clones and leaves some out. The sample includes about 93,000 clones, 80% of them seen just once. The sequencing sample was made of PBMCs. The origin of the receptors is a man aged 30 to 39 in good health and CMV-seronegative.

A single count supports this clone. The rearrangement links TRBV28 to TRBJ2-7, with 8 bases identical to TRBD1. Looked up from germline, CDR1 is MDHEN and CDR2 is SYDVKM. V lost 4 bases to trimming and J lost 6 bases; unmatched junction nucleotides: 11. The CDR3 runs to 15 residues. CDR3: CASSSQRQGSLEQYF. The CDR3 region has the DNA TGTGCCAGCAGTTCCCAGAGACAGGGGTCCCTCGAGCAGTACTTC.

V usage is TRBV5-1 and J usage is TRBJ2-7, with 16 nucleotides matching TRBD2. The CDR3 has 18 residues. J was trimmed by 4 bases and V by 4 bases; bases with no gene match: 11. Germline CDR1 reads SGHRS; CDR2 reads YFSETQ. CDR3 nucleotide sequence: TGCGCCAGCAGCCCCCGGGGGACTAGCGGGAGGGGAGAATACGAGCAGTACTTC. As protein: CASSPRGTSGRGEYEQYF.

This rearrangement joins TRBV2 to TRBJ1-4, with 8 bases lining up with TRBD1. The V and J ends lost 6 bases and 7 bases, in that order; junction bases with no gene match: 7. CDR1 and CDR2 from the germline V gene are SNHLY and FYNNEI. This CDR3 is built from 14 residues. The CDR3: CASRETGVGEKLFF. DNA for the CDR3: TGTGCCAGCAGAGAGACAGGGGTGGGTGAAAAACTGTTTTTT.

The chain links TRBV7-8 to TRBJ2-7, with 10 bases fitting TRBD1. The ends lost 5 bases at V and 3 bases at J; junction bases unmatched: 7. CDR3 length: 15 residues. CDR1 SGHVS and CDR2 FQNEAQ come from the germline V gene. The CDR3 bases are TGTGCCAGCAGCGCAAGAAGGGACAGGGGCTACGAGCAGTACTTC. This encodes CASSARRDRGYEQYF.

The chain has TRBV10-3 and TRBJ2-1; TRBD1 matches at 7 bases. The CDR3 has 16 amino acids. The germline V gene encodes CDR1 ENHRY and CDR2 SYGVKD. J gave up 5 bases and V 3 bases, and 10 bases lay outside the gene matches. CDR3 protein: CAISDPRDSAHNEQFF. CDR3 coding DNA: TGTGCCATCAGTGACCCCCGGGACAGTGCCCACAATGAGCAGTTCTTC.

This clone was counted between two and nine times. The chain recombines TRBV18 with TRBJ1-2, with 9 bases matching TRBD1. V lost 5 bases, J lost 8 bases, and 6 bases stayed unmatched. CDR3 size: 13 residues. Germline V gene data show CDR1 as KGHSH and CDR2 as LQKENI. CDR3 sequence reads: CASSAGQGRGYTF. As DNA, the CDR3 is TGTGCCAGCTCAGCGGGACAGGGAAGGGGCTACACCTTC.

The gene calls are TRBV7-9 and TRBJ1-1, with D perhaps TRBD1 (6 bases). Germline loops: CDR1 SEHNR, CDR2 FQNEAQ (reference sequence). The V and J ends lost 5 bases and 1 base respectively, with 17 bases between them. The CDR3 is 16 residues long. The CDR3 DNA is TGTGCCAGCAGCCTTATCGGACAGCTATCGAACACTGAAGCTTTCTTT. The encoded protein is CASSLIGQLSNTEAFF. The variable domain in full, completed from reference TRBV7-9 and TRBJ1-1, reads DTGVSQNPRHKITKRGQNVTFRCDPISEHNRLYWYRQTLGQGPEFLTYFQNEAQLEKSRLLSDRFSAERPKGSFSTLEIQRTEQGDSAMYLCASSLIGQLSNTEAFFGQGTRLTVV.

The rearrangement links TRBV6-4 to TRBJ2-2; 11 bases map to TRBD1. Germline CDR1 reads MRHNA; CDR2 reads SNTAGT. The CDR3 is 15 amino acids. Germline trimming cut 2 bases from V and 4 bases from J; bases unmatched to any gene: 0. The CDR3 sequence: CASSDGTGGTGELFF. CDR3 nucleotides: TGTGCCAGCAGTGACGGGACAGGGGGCACCGGGGAGCTGTTTTTT.

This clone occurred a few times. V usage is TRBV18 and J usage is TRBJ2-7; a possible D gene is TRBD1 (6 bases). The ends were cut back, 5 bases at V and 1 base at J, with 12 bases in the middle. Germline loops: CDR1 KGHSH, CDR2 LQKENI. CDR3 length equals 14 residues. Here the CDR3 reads CASSGRDISYEQYF. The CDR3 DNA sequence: TGTGCCAGCTCAGGACGGGACATTTCCTACGAGCAGTACTTC.

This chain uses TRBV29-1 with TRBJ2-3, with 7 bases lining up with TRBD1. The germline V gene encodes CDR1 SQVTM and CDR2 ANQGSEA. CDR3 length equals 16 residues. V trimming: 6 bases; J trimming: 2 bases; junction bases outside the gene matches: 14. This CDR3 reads CSVEGAAGEFTDTQYF. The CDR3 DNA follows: TGCAGCGTCGAGGGGGCGGCAGGGGAGTTCACAGATACGCAGTATTTT.

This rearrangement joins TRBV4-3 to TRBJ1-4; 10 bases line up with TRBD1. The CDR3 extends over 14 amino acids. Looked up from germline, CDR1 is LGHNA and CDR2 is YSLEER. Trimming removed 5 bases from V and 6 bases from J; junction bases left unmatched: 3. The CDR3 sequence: CASSSGQGYEKLFF. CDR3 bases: TGCGCCAGCAGCTCGGGACAGGGGTATGAAAAACTGTTTTTT.

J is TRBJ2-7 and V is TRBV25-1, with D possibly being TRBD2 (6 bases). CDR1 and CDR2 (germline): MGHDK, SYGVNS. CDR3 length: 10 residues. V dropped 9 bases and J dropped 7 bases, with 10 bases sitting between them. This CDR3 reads CASWGREQYF. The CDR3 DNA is TGTGCCAGTTGGGGGAGGGAGCAGTACTTC.

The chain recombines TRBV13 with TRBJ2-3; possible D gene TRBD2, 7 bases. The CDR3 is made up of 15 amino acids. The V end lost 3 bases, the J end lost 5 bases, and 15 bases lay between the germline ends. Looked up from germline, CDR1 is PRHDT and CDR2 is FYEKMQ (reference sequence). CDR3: CASSLKRRGGDTQYF. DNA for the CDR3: TGTGCCAGCAGCTTGAAGCGGAGGGGGGGAGATACGCAGTATTTT.

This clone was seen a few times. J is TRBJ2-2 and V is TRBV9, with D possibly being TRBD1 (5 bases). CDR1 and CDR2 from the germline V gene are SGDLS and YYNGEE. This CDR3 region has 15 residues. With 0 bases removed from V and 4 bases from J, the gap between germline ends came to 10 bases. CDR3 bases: TGTGCCAGCAGCGTAGTCAGGGAACCCACCGGGGAGCTGTTTTTT. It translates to CASSVVREPTGELFF.

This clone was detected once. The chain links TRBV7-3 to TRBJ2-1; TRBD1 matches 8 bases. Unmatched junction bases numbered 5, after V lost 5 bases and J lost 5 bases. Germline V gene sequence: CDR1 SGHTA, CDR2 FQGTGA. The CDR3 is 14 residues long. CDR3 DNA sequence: TGTGCCAGCAGCCGTATGACAGGGGACAATGAGCAGTTCTTC. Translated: CASSRMTGDNEQFF.

The CDR3 bases are TGTGCCAGCAGCCCCAGGACAGGGAGGGGTAGCACTGAAGCTTTCTTT. As protein: CASSPRTGRGSTEAFF. The gene calls are TRBV7-9 and TRBJ1-1; TRBD1 matches 8 bases. CDR3 length equals 16 residues. The V segment lost 5 bases and the J segment 4 bases; nucleotides outside the gene matches: 12. CDR1 and CDR2 from the germline V gene are SEHNR and FQNEAQ (reference sequence).

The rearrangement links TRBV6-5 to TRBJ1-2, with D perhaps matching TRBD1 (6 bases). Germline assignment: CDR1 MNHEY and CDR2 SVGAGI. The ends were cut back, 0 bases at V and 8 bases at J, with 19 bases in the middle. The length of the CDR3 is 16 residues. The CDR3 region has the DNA TGTGCCAGCAGTTACTCTGGTATCCTACAGGGTTCCGGCTACACCTTC. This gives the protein CASSYSGILQGSGYTF.

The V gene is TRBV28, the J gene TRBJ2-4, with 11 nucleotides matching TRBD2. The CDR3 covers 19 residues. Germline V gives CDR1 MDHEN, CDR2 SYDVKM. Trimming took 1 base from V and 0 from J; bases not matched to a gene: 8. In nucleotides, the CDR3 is TGTGCCAGCAGTTTATATGCCTCGGGACTAGCGGTAGCCAAAAACATTCAGTACTTC. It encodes CASSLYASGLAVAKNIQYF.

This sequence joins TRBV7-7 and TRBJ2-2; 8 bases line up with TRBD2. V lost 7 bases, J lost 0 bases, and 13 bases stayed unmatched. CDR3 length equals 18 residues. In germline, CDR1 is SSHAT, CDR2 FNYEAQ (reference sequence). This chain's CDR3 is CASTHGGGRKTNTGELFF. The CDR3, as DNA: TGTGCCAGCACCCACGGGGGGGGAAGAAAGACGAACACCGGGGAGCTGTTTTTT.

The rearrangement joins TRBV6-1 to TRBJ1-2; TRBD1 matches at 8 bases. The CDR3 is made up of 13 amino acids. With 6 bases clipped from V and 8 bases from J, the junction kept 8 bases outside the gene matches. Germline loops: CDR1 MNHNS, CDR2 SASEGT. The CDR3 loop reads CASRETGAGGYTF. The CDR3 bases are TGTGCCAGCAGAGAGACAGGGGCAGGGGGCTACACCTTC.

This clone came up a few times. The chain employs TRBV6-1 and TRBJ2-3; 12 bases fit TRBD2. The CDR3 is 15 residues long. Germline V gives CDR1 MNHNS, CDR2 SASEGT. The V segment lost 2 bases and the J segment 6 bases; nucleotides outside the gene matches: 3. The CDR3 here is CASSETLAGGDTQYF. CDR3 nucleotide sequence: TGTGCCAGCAGTGAAACCCTAGCGGGAGGGGATACGCAGTATTTT.

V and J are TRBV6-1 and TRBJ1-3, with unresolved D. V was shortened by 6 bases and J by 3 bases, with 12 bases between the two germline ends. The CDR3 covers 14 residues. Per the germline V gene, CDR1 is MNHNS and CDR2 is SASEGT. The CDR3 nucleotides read TGTGCCAGCAGCTCCGGGGAGTTTGGAAACACCATATATTTT. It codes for CASSSGEFGNTIYF.

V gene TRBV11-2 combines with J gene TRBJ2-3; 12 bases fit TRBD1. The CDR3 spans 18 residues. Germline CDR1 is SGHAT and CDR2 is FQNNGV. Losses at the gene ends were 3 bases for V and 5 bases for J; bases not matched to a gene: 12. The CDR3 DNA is TGTGCCAGCAGCTTCCACCGATCGGGACAGGGGGCCGGAGATACGCAGTATTTT. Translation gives CASSFHRSGQGAGDTQYF.

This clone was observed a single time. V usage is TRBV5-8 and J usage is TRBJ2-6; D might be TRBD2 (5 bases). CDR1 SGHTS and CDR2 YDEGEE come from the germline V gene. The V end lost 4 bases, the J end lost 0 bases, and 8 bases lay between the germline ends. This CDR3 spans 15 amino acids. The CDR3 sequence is CASSAGNSGANVLTF. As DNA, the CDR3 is TGTGCCAGCAGCGCGGGTAACTCTGGGGCCAACGTCCTGACTTTC.